Listed below are T cell receptor beta chains from one sample, sequenced in a study of cytomegalovirus exposure and HLA in healthy donors. The assay was immunoSEQ multiplex PCR, and TCRdb's table has in-frame clones only and misses some. The sample shows some 97,000 clones, around 80% of them seen only once. The source material was PBMCs. These receptor sequences come from a female donor in good health and CMV-seropositive. The CDR3 runs from the conserved cysteine through the conserved F or W. Each record gives: CDR3 DNA, CDR3 protein, V gene, J gene, D gene, clone size. A D gene is named only where the DNA matches it firmly. The listing skips clone size in some rows; elsewhere it reads once, few, many or a size class.

TGTGCCAGCAGCCACAGGGGATCTGGGACCCAGTACTTC	CASSHRGSGTQYF	TRBV5-6	TRBJ2-5	TRBD1	.
TGTGCCAGCAGCGAAGCCAGCGGGCCAGATACGCAGTATTTT	CASSEASGPDTQYF	TRBV7-2	TRBJ2-3	.	.
TGTGCCAGCTCACTTACGACAGGGGCCAAAAACATTCAGTACTTC	CASSLTTGAKNIQYF	TRBV18	TRBJ2-4	TRBD1	few
TGCAGCGTTGAGCAGGCAGGACAGGTCTATGGCTACACCTTC	CSVEQAGQVYGYTF	TRBV29-1	TRBJ1-2	TRBD1	.
TGCGCCAGCAGCCAAGTCTTAGCGGGGGGGCGTTCAGATACGCAGTATTTT	CASSQVLAGGRSDTQYF	TRBV4-3	TRBJ2-3	TRBD2	.
TGTGCCAGCAGTACCCGGACTAGCGGGACTCTCTACGAGCAGTACTTC	CASSTRTSGTLYEQYF	TRBV5-4	TRBJ2-7	TRBD2	few
TGTGCCAGCAGTGACGGGGTCTCTGGAAACACCATATATTTT	CASSDGVSGNTIYF	TRBV6-5	TRBJ1-3	.	.
TGCGCCAGCAGCTTGGGAGACAGGGCCTACGAGCAGTACTTC	CASSLGDRAYEQYF	TRBV5-1	TRBJ2-7	TRBD1	.
TGTGCCAGCAGCTCCGGGACAACAAATAATGAAAAACTGTTTTTT	CASSSGTTNNEKLFF	TRBV7-2	TRBJ1-4	.	.
TGTGCCGGTTGGACTAGCGGGGCTTCCACAGATACGCAGTATTTT	CAGWTSGASTDTQYF	TRBV6-6	TRBJ2-3	TRBD2	.
TGTTCCAGCAGCTTAGGACAGGGACATAGCAATCAGCCCCAGCATTTT	CSSSLGQGHSNQPQHF	TRBV7-9	TRBJ1-5	TRBD1	.
TGTGCCAGCAGCTTAGCTCTAGCGGGTGGCGAGCAGTACTTC	CASSLALAGGEQYF	TRBV7-2	TRBJ2-7	TRBD2	.
TGTGCCAGTAGTACTCGGGGACAGGGGGTTGATGGCAATCAGCCCCAGCATTTT	CASSTRGQGVDGNQPQHF	TRBV19	TRBJ1-5	TRBD1	.
TGTGCCAGTAGTTCGGGACTCCTTTCCTACGAGCAGTACTTC	CASSSGLLSYEQYF	TRBV19	TRBJ2-7	.	.
TGCGCCAGCAGCCCGACCCATGGACAGGGGGCCATGAGGTCACCCCTCCACTTT	CASSPTHGQGAMRSPLHF	TRBV5-1	TRBJ1-6	TRBD1	.
TGTGCCAGCAGCTTGACCAGGGGTGAGCAGTTCTTC	CASSLTRGEQFF	TRBV6-6	TRBJ2-1	.	.
TGTGCCAGCATTTATAGCGACAGGGTCAGTGGTCAGCCCCAGCATTTT	CASIYSDRVSGQPQHF	TRBV28	TRBJ1-5	TRBD1	.
TGTGCCAGCAGCTTAATGACAGGGGTTGATGGCTACACCTTC	CASSLMTGVDGYTF	TRBV5-4	TRBJ1-2	TRBD1	.
TGTGCCAGCAGCTTAACGCCCCCTCAAGCCAAAAACAGTCAGTACTTC	CASSLTPPQAKNSQYF	TRBV7-6	TRBJ2-4	.	.
TGTGCCAGCAGCGTTATATCTTTTTCGGGTCGGGGGATCTATGGCTACACCTTC	CASSVISFSGRGIYGYTF	TRBV6-4	TRBJ1-2	.	.
TGTGCCAGTAGTGAACCCGGGACAGCTACCTACGAGCAGTACTTC	CASSEPGTATYEQYF	TRBV19	TRBJ2-7	TRBD1	.
TGTGCCAGCAGTTCATCGGACAGGGGAGGCGAGCAGTACTTC	CASSSSDRGGEQYF	TRBV27	TRBJ2-7	TRBD1	.
TGTGCCAGCAGCTCACTCGACCGGGTTGGCTACACCTTC	CASSSLDRVGYTF	TRBV5-6	TRBJ1-2	.	.
TGTGCCAGCAGTTACCCCGCGGGGACGGACTATGGCTACACCTTC	CASSYPAGTDYGYTF	TRBV6-6	TRBJ1-2	.	.
TGTGCCAGTAGCCGTGATCAGAGGGGCTACACCTTC	CASSRDQRGYTF	TRBV19	TRBJ1-2	.	few
TGTGCCAGCAGCGGGGGACACGCGAACACCGGGGAGCTGTTTTTT	CASSGGHANTGELFF	TRBV5-6	TRBJ2-2	.	.
TGCGCCAGCAGCTTGGTGACAGGATTGAACACTGAAGCTTTCTTT	CASSLVTGLNTEAFF	TRBV5-1	TRBJ1-1	.	.
TGTGCCAGCAGCTTGACAGGGGCTAATGAAAAACTGTTTTTT	CASSLTGANEKLFF	TRBV5-4	TRBJ1-4	TRBD1	once
TGTGCCTGGGGGGGGACAGGGGTATACGAGCAGTACTTC	CAWGGTGVYEQYF	TRBV30	TRBJ2-7	TRBD1	.
TGTGCTAGTGGTTTGGTACGAGGTAGCGTTGGCACCGGGGAGCTGTTTTTT	CASGLVRGSVGTGELFF	TRBV12-5	TRBJ2-2	.	.
TGTGCCAGCAGTCCTGACAGGGGGAGGAACACTGAAGCTTTCTTT	CASSPDRGRNTEAFF	TRBV6-5	TRBJ1-1	TRBD1	.
TGCAGCGTGCGGGGTCGACGGGCGGGTGAAGCTTTCTTT	CSVRGRRAGEAFF	TRBV29-1	TRBJ1-1	.	.
TGTGCCACCAGTGTTCTAGGGGGGGCCACAGATACGCAGTATTTT	CATSVLGGATDTQYF	TRBV15	TRBJ2-3	.	few
TGTGCCATCAACGTTCAGGTGGGCTATGGCTACACCTTC	CAINVQVGYGYTF	TRBV10-3	TRBJ1-2	.	.
TGTGCCAGCAGCTTACGGTTCGACGAGCAGTACTTC	CASSLRFDEQYF	TRBV5-5	TRBJ2-7	.	once
TGTGCCAGCAGCTTAGCAGCGTCCTACAATGAGCAGTTCTTC	CASSLAASYNEQFF	TRBV7-2	TRBJ2-1	.	.
TGCAGCGCCTCGCGCGGGGATGGCTACACCTTC	CSASRGDGYTF	TRBV29-1	TRBJ1-2	.	.
TGTGCCAGCAGTGAGGTCAAGGGGGTAGCCGCTGAGCAGTTCTTC	CASSEVKGVAAEQFF	TRBV2	TRBJ2-1	.	.
TGTGCCAGCAGCGCACAGGGGGCAGAAGGAAACACCATATATTTT	CASSAQGAEGNTIYF	TRBV28	TRBJ1-3	TRBD1	.
TGTGCCAGCAGTGGTTGGGACAGGGTAAACACCGGGGAGCTGTTTTTT	CASSGWDRVNTGELFF	TRBV6-6	TRBJ2-2	TRBD1	few
TGCGCCAGCAGCTTGTCAGCCGGAGGGGCTGAAGCTTTCTTT	CASSLSAGGAEAFF	TRBV5-1	TRBJ1-1	.	.
TGTGCCAGCAGCTTACGCCAGAAGGGGGCCGGGGAGCTGTTTTTT	CASSLRQKGAGELFF	TRBV11-2	TRBJ2-2	.	.
TGTGCCAGCAGCCCCGTTCCGGGACAGGGGATAAACATTCAGTACTTC	CASSPVPGQGINIQYF	TRBV7-9	TRBJ2-4	TRBD1	.
TGTGCCAGCAGTGGCGGGACAGGGGTTGGGGCCAACGGCCTGACTTTC	CASSGGTGVGANGLTF	TRBV6-1	TRBJ2-6	TRBD1	.
TGTGCCACCAGACAGGGGCACACTGAAGCTTTCTTT	CATRQGHTEAFF	TRBV10-3	TRBJ1-1	TRBD1	once
TGTGCCAGCAGTTATACAGGCACCACAAAACTGTTTTTT	CASSYTGTTKLFF	TRBV6-5	TRBJ1-4	.	.
TGTGCCTGGAGTGTTCGGGACAGCCGCTCTGGAAACACCATATATTTT	CAWSVRDSRSGNTIYF	TRBV30	TRBJ1-3	TRBD1	few